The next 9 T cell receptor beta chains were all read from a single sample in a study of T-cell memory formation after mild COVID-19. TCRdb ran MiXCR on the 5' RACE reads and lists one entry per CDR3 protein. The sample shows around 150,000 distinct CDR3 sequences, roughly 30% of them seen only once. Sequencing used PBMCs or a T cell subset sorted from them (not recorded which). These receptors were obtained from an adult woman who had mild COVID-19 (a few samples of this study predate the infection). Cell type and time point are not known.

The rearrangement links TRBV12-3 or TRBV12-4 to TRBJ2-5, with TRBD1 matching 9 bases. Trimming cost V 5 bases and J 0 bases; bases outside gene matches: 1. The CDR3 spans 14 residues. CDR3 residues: CASSGTGHQETQYF. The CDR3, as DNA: TGTGCCAGCAGTGGGACAGGGCACCAAGAGACCCAGTACTTC.

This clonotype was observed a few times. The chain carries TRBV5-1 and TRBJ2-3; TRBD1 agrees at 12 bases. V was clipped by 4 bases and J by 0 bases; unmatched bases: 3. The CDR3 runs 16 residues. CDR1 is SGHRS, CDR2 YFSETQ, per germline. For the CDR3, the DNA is TGCGCCAGCAGCCTCGGGACAGGGGGCAGCACAGATACGCAGTATTTT. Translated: CASSLGTGGSTDTQYF.

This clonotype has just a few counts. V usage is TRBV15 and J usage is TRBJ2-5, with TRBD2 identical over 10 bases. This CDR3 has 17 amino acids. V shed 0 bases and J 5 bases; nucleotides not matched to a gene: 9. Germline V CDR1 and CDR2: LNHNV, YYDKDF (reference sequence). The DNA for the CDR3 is TGTGCCACCAGCAGAGAACTCGCTAGCGGGAGACGGGAGACCCAGTACTTC. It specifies CATSRELASGRRETQYF.

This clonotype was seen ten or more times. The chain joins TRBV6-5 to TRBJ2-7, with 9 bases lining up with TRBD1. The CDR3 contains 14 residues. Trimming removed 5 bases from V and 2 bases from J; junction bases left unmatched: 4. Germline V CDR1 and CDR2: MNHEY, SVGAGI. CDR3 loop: CASSEDRGPYEQYF. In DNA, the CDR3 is TGTGCCAGCAGTGAGGACAGGGGCCCCTACGAGCAGTACTTC.

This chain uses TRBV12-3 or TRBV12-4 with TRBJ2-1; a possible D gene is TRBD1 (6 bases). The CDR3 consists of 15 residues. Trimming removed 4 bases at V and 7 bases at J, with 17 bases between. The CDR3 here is CASSSRPGHRNEQFF. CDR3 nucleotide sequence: TGTGCCAGCAGTTCTCGACCGGGACACCGAAATGAGCAGTTCTTC.

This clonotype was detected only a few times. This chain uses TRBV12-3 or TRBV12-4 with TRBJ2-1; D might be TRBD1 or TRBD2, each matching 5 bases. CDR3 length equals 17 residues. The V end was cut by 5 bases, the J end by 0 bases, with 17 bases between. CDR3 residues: CASSPSRGPFSYNEQFF. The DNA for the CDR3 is TGTGCCAGCAGTCCATCGAGGGGACCCTTCTCCTACAATGAGCAGTTCTTC.

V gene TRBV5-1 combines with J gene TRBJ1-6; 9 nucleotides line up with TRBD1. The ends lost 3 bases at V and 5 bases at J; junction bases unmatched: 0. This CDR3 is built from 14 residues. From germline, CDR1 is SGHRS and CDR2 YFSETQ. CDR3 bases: TGCGCCAGCAGCTGGACAGGGGATAATTCACCCCTCCACTTT. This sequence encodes CASSWTGDNSPLHF.

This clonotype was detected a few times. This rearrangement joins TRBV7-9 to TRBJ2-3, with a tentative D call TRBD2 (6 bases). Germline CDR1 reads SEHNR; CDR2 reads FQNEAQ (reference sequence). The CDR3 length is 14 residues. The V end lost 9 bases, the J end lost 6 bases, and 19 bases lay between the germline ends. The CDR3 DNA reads TGTGCCAGTGGACGGGACTTGCTCTGGGATACGCAGTATTTT. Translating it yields CASGRDLLWDTQYF.

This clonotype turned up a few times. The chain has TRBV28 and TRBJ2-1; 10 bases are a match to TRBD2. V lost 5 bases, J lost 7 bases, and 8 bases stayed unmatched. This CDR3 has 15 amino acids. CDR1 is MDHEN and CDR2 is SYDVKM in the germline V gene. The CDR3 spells CASSPPGTSANEQFF. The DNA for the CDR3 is TGTGCCAGCAGTCCCCCCGGGACTAGCGCAAATGAGCAGTTCTTC.